The 26 T cell receptor beta chains presented below share a single source sample, sequenced in a study of blood T cell repertoires in COVID-19. This table comes from immunoSEQ multiplex PCR, and its TCRdb copy is limited to in-frame clones, with some not included. The sample carries nearly 100,000 clones, 70% to 85% recorded once. Sequencing was done on a sample of peripheral blood. The receptors here all came from a man aged 70-80 years with acute or convalescent COVID-19.

This rearrangement joins TRBV2 to TRBJ1-2; TRBD1 aligns across 7 bases. V trimming: 5 bases; J trimming: 6 bases; junction bases outside the gene matches: 6. The V gene's germline CDR1 is SNHLY and CDR2 FYNNEI. CDR3 length: 13 residues. Written as DNA, the CDR3 is TGTGCCAGCAGTATTACAGGGGTAGATGGCTACACCTTC. It codes for CASSITGVDGYTF.

This clone was seen just once. This chain links TRBV28 with TRBJ1-5, with TRBD1 identical over 10 bases. Germline V gene lookup returns CDR1 MDHEN and CDR2 SYDVKM. J lost 0 bases, V lost 5 bases, and 7 bases had no gene match. The CDR3 has 17 residues. In DNA, the CDR3 is TGTGCCAGCAGTCGCTGGACAGGGGGGTATAGCAATCAGCCCCAGCATTTT. Its protein product is CASSRWTGGYSNQPQHF.

The J gene is TRBJ2-1, the V gene TRBV5-1; tentative D call: TRBD2 (6 bases). The V end was cut by 4 bases, the J end by 5 bases, with 19 bases between. There are 16 residues in the CDR3. Germline V gene data show CDR1 as SGHRS and CDR2 as YFSETQ. The CDR3 region is CASSPDGGGGDNEQFF. The CDR3 region has the DNA TGCGCCAGCAGCCCGGACGGGGGTGGCGGGGACAATGAGCAGTTCTTC. Full variable domain (outside the CDR3, taken from reference TRBV5-1 and TRBJ2-1): KAGVTQTPRYLIKTRGQQVTLSCSPISGHRSVSWYQQTPGQGLQFLFEYFSETQRNKGNFPGRFSGRQFSNSRSEMNVSTLELGDSALYLCASSPDGGGGDNEQFFGPGTRLTVL.

The chain employs TRBV6-5 and TRBJ2-3; TRBD2 aligns across 9 bases. In germline, CDR1 is MNHEY, CDR2 SVGAGI. Trimming at V came to 3 bases and at J to 2 bases, leaving 6 bases not matched to a gene. This CDR3 contains 16 residues. CDR3 sequence (DNA): TGTGCCAGCAGTTATCAAGCGGGGGGTTACACAGATACGCAGTATTTT. Translated: CASSYQAGGYTDTQYF.

V and J are TRBV6-2 or TRBV6-3 and TRBJ2-7, with 11 bases fitting TRBD2. The CDR3 is made up of 16 amino acids. The V gene's germline CDR1 is MNHEY and CDR2 SVGEGT. J gave up 3 bases and V 1 base, and 5 bases lay outside the gene matches. As DNA, the CDR3 is TGTGCCAGCAGTTACTACGGGACTAGCGGAAGCTACGAGCAGTACTTC. Residues: CASSYYGTSGSYEQYF.

The CDR3 DNA follows: TGTGCCAGCAGACCTGAGAGGGGGCCGAATCAGCCCCAGCATTTT. Its protein is CASRPERGPNQPQHF. This chain uses TRBV6-5 with TRBJ1-5, with TRBD1 identical over 7 bases. CDR3 length equals 15 residues. Germline lookup yields CDR1 MNHEY and CDR2 SVGAGI. Losses at the gene ends were 6 bases for V and 4 bases for J; bases not matched to a gene: 9.

The sample holds one count of this clone. The CDR3 sequence: CASSLASTGVTEAFF. The DNA of the CDR3 is TGTGCCAGCAGCCTCGCATCGACGGGTGTAACTGAAGCTTTCTTT. The V and J genes are TRBV6-2 or TRBV6-3 and TRBJ1-1, with D uncertain. The CDR3 length is 15 residues. CDR1 is MNHEY and CDR2 is SVGEGT in the germline V gene. V was shortened by 6 bases and J by 5 bases, with 19 bases between the two germline ends.

The chain carries TRBV30 and TRBJ2-7; TRBD2 aligns across 7 bases. V trimming: 1 base; J trimming: 2 bases; junction bases outside the gene matches: 11. CDR3 length: 16 amino acids. Looked up from germline, CDR1 is GTSNPN and CDR2 is SVGIG (reference sequence). CDR3 DNA: TGTGCCTGGAGTGGTGGGGAGGGGAGGGCGGCCTACGAGCAGTACTTC. Protein sequence: CAWSGGEGRAAYEQYF.

The chain has TRBV12-3 or TRBV12-4 and TRBJ1-1; D remains ambiguous. The V gene lost 3 bases and the J gene lost 7 bases, with 9 bases spanning the gap. This CDR3 contains 12 residues. The CDR3 sequence: CASSFSVGEAFF. CDR3 coding DNA: TGTGCCAGCAGTTTTTCGGTTGGTGAAGCTTTCTTT.

This clone was seen more than once but under ten times. The rearrangement joins TRBV5-1 to TRBJ2-5; 7 bases match TRBD2. CDR3 length: 16 residues. Germline V gives CDR1 SGHRS, CDR2 YFSETQ. V shed 4 bases, J shed 4 bases, and the junction held 13 bases outside the gene matches. Here the CDR3 reads CASSAGGLAVVETQYF. The CDR3 DNA sequence: TGCGCCAGCAGCGCGGGTGGGCTAGCGGTGGTAGAGACCCAGTACTTC.

The chain links TRBV7-8 to TRBJ1-1; D uncertain. The CDR3 is made up of 11 amino acids. The germline V gene encodes CDR1 SGHVS and CDR2 FQNEAQ. V lost 4 bases, J lost 11 bases, and 11 bases lay in between. The CDR3 sequence is CASSSGDGAFF. DNA of the CDR3: TGTGCCAGCAGCTCCGGAGACGGCGCTTTCTTT.

This clone was detected once. The rearrangement joins TRBV6-1 to TRBJ2-1; 8 nucleotides match TRBD2. J lost 3 bases, V lost 0 bases, and 10 bases had no gene match. Looked up from germline, CDR1 is MNHNS and CDR2 is SASEGT. This CDR3 spans 18 amino acids. The CDR3 loop reads CASSEALLGRVDYNEQFF. The CDR3 nucleotides read TGTGCCAGCAGTGAAGCGCTTCTCGGGAGGGTGGACTACAATGAGCAGTTCTTC.

The J gene is TRBJ2-7, the V gene TRBV7-3; the match to TRBD1 covers 7 bases. This CDR3 is built from 15 residues. The germline V gene has CDR1 SGHTA and CDR2 FQGTGA. The V segment lost 0 bases and the J segment 0 bases; nucleotides outside the gene matches: 2. CDR3 coding DNA: TGTGCCAGCAGCTTAACGACAGGGATCTCCTACGAGCAGTACTTC. Its protein product is CASSLTTGISYEQYF.

This chain connects TRBV14 to TRBJ1-1; TRBD1 matches 7 bases. Trimming removed 4 bases from V and 0 bases from J; junction bases left unmatched: 5. Germline lookup yields CDR1 SGHDN and CDR2 FVKESK. This CDR3 is 15 amino acids long. CDR3 protein: CASSLLTGVNTEAFF. The CDR3, as DNA: TGTGCCAGCAGCCTCCTCACAGGGGTGAACACTGAAGCTTTCTTT.

CDR3 in amino acids: CASSSGDSLNYGYTF. CDR3 DNA: TGTGCCAGCAGCTCAGGGGACAGCTTGAACTATGGCTACACCTTC. This rearrangement joins TRBV7-9 to TRBJ1-2; 7 nucleotides align to TRBD1. Germline CDR1 SEHNR, CDR2 FQNEAQ (reference sequence). The CDR3 sequence is 15 residues long. V lost 4 bases, J lost 2 bases, and 7 bases stayed unmatched.

The chain has TRBV7-9 and TRBJ1-6, with 7 bases aligning to TRBD1. With 5 bases clipped from V and 7 bases from J, the junction kept 8 bases outside the gene matches. Per germline, CDR1 SEHNR and CDR2 FQNEAQ (reference sequence). The CDR3 length is 15 residues. In nucleotides, the CDR3 is TGTGCCAGCAGCCCGACAGGGTTTGAGAATTCACCCCTCCACTTT. This translates into CASSPTGFENSPLHF.

This clone was recorded once. This chain connects TRBV28 to TRBJ1-1; the D is unclear. The CDR3 is made up of 14 amino acids. The germline V gene encodes CDR1 MDHEN and CDR2 SYDVKM. The V end was cut by 6 bases, the J end by 4 bases, with 15 bases between. CDR3 sequence reads: CASRTGDRGTEAFF. CDR3 DNA sequence: TGTGCCAGCAGAACCGGGGATCGGGGCACTGAAGCTTTCTTT.

The chain joins TRBV19 to TRBJ1-5, with 7 nucleotides matching TRBD1. CDR1 is LNHDA, CDR2 SQIVND, per germline (reference sequence). The length of the CDR3 is 15 residues. V was pared by 6 bases and J by 2 bases, with 7 bases of the junction left unmatched. CDR3 loop: CASRTGMYRNQPQHF. As DNA, the CDR3 is TGTGCCAGTAGGACAGGGATGTATCGCAATCAGCCCCAGCATTTT.

The chain couples TRBV19 to TRBJ2-7; 7 bases map to TRBD1. The CDR3 runs 14 residues. V lost 4 bases to trimming and J lost 2 bases; unmatched junction nucleotides: 5. The germline CDR1 and CDR2 sequences are LNHDA and SQIVND (reference sequence). CDR3 DNA sequence: TGTGCCAGTAGTAGTCGGCAGGGGGCCTACGAGCAGTACTTC. The encoded protein is CASSSRQGAYEQYF.

This rearrangement joins TRBV2 to TRBJ1-2, with 8 bases that match TRBD1. CDR1 and CDR2 from the germline V gene are SNHLY and FYNNEI. V gave up 4 bases and J gave up 4 bases; unmatched junction bases: 11. The CDR3 covers 16 residues. The CDR3 nucleotides are TGTGCCAGCAGTGCTAGGGGGGCAGGGGGCGTCTATGGCTACACCTTC. The encoded protein is CASSARGAGGVYGYTF. Full variable domain (rest looked up from reference TRBV2 and TRBJ1-2): EPEVTQTPSHQVTQMGQEVILRCVPISNHLYFYWYRQILGQKVEFLVSFYNNEISEKSEIFDDQFSVERPDGSNFTLKIRSTKLEDSAMYFCASSARGAGGVYGYTFGSGTRLTVV.

V usage is TRBV5-1 and J usage is TRBJ2-5; no reliable D call. Trimming stripped 4 bases from V and 1 base from J, with 8 bases between. CDR3 length equals 13 residues. Germline-derived CDR1 and CDR2 are SGHRS and YFSETQ. CDR3 coding DNA: TGCGCCAGCAGCAAACCGGGCCAAGAGACCCAGTACTTC. Amino acids: CASSKPGQETQYF.

V gene TRBV6-5 combines with J gene TRBJ2-7; D gene unclear. The V gene's germline CDR1 is MNHEY and CDR2 SVGAGI. V was clipped by 2 bases and J by 0 bases, with 11 bases between them. The CDR3 runs to 15 residues. The CDR3 here is CASSYGYYGSYEQYF. Here the CDR3 DNA reads TGTGCCAGCAGTTACGGTTATTACGGCTCCTACGAGCAGTACTTC.

The CDR3 DNA sequence: TGTGCCATACAGAATAGCGGGGGATTGACAGATACGCAGTATTTT. The encoded protein is CAIQNSGGLTDTQYF. The genes are TRBV10-3 and TRBJ2-3, with 9 bases identical to TRBD2. CDR3 length: 15 residues. V dropped 9 bases and J dropped 3; count of bases not matched to a gene: 10. CDR1 is ENHRY and CDR2 is SYGVKD in the germline V gene.

The chain has TRBV5-6 and TRBJ1-2; no clear D gene. Trimming removed 3 bases from V and 7 bases from J, with 13 bases in between. The CDR3 is 13 residues long. Germline CDR1 and CDR2: SGHDT and YYEEEE. The DNA for the CDR3 is TGTGCCAGCAGCTGGCTGGGCCCGTCTGGCTACACCTTC. Protein sequence: CASSWLGPSGYTF.

V is TRBV5-1 and J is TRBJ2-3; tentatively, D is TRBD2 (6 bases). Trimming removed 4 bases from V and 7 bases from J, with 19 bases in between. CDR3 length: 15 residues. Germline CDR1 and CDR2: SGHRS and YFSETQ. CDR3 sequence (DNA): TGCGCCAGCAGCCCTACACTCGGGACTCCGTATACGCAGTATTTT. Its protein is CASSPTLGTPYTQYF.

V is TRBV5-4 and J is TRBJ1-2; tentatively, D is TRBD1 (5 bases). CDR3 length equals 13 residues. CDR1 SGHNT and CDR2 YYREEE come from the germline V gene (reference sequence). The V gene lost 1 base and the J gene lost 4 bases, with 8 bases spanning the gap. Here the CDR3 reads CASSLQGTYGYTF. CDR3 in DNA: TGTGCCAGCAGCTTGCAGGGAACCTATGGCTACACCTTC.